This TCR beta chain was observed in a study of shared clonotypes between healthy human individuals (TCRdb year 2020). Some background on the complete study: Three men and a couple of women, aged 18 to 49 years, made up the cohort. For each donor, CD4 naive and CD4 memory were each run on three plates, CD8 naive on two plates, and CD8 memory on one plate. Blood TCR repertoires of several healthy adults were deeply sequenced to estimate repertoire size and the extent of clonotype sharing between individuals. Libraries were prepared and TCR repertoires were sequenced by different laboratories using diverse techniques, in order to increase sequencing depth and limit assay-specific biases. Between about 0.9 and 8.9 billion PBMCs per donor were obtained by leukapheresis.

Regarding this clone: This clone's antigen is unknown. No clone much larger than this one lies a single base away; base qualities are absent.

What the research found in general, with its limitations: Even with the large sequencing depth, rarefaction of the sorted-subset datasets indicated that sequencing was incomplete. Pairwise subsampling led to the expectation that sequencing depth would affect the degree of clonotype sharing among donors. Approximately 5% of naive CD4, around 3.5% of naive CD8, 2.3% of memory CD4, and about 0.4% of memory CD8 clonotypes were shared across several donors. Estimated clonotype richness was generally larger for naive than for memory subsets. Sampling was restricted to blood, and TCR repertoires in tissues likely differ from the TCR repertoires found in blood. Compared with non-shared clonotypes, the clonotypes found in all four sorted-subset donors had higher generation probabilities. The genetic and exposure-history diversity represented was limited by the small number of donors.

Donors were healthy HIV-negative adults with no recently reported acute infections or vaccinations. Every donor was a Caucasian adult residing in Nashville, Tennessee, USA. Magnetic negative selection was used to enrich CD4+ T cells, after which naive cells were positively selected on CD45RA and the negative fraction became the memory subset. Blood was obtained by leukapheresis, after which PBMCs were separated by Ficoll-Histopaque density gradient centrifugation and cryopreserved in liquid nitrogen vapor phase. Purity and quantity of every magnetically sorted T cell population were checked by analytical flow cytometry. Each sorted fraction had its genomic DNA isolated and then quantified by UV absorbance on a Nanodrop 2000c. Using the deep immunoSEQ assay, multiplex PCR amplified TCR CDR3 regions from genomic DNA. Extracted genomic DNA from each cell subset was spread evenly across all wells of several immunoSEQ 96-well plates, with each plate serving as a replicate. For sorted subsets, each replicate PCR was loaded with approximately 0.2 ug genomic DNA, equivalent to about 30,000 T cell genomes. Purified libraries were quantified with a Qubit 3.0 fluorometer, sized on a Bioanalyzer 2100, and re-quantified with the KAPA Library Quantification kit. Every immunoSEQ 96-well plate was sequenced on a separate single-read 150-cycle Illumina NextSeq 550 flow cell. Per the source publication's procedure: Because the immunoSEQ output held only junctional sequences and lacked quality scores, the filtering could not match the filtering applied to full-length reads. Sequences were annotated with PyIR, a Python wrapper for IgBLAST v1.9, and V/J genes and CDR3 were assigned using IMGT germline references. Reads with weak V/J assignments (E-value above 1e-6), missing CDR3, stop codons, out-of-frame junctions, or ambiguous translated residues were removed. V3J clonotypes were defined as sequences sharing the same inferred V gene, J gene, and CDR3 amino acid sequence. To compute the percentage overlap between repertoires, the number of shared unique clonotypes was divided by the size of the smaller repertoire. RTK rarefaction, the Chao1 estimator, and Recon v2.1 estimates of unobserved clonotypes were used to assess repertoire richness. Generation probabilities for all TCRbeta clonotypes obtained by the gDNA method from several donors were computed using OLGA. TCRdb re-hosts the immuneACCESS table, in-frame sequences only. Its copies lack some clones; in the studies checked, an unresolved V gene accounts for under half of them, and the cause for the rest is not known. The V and J calls and clone size come from that table; D and trimming were worked out from the DNA. Here the sample has 300,000 or so clones; under 80% occur a single time. The biggest ten clones account for about 9.4% of the sample.

Reading the germline V gene gives CDR1 SGHTS and CDR2 YDEGEE. V is pared back by 7 bases and J by 0 bases, with 10 bases lying between the germline termini. The CDR3 goes from the cysteine to the phenylalanine over 13 residues. The CDR3 DNA has 39 bases and is translated from base 1. The chain is assembled from TRBV5-8 and TRBJ1-1, with TRBD1 tentatively as D gene (6 bases match). This clonotype originated in a man between 25 and 39 years old in good health. The sample comprised memory CD4+ T cells sorted from blood. The intended sense of this specimen's cell subset or site label: CD45RA-negative fraction. The CDR3 protein is CASLQGMNTEAFF. The DNA sequence is given as TGTGCCAGCCTTCAGGGGATGAACACTGAAGCTTTCTTT.